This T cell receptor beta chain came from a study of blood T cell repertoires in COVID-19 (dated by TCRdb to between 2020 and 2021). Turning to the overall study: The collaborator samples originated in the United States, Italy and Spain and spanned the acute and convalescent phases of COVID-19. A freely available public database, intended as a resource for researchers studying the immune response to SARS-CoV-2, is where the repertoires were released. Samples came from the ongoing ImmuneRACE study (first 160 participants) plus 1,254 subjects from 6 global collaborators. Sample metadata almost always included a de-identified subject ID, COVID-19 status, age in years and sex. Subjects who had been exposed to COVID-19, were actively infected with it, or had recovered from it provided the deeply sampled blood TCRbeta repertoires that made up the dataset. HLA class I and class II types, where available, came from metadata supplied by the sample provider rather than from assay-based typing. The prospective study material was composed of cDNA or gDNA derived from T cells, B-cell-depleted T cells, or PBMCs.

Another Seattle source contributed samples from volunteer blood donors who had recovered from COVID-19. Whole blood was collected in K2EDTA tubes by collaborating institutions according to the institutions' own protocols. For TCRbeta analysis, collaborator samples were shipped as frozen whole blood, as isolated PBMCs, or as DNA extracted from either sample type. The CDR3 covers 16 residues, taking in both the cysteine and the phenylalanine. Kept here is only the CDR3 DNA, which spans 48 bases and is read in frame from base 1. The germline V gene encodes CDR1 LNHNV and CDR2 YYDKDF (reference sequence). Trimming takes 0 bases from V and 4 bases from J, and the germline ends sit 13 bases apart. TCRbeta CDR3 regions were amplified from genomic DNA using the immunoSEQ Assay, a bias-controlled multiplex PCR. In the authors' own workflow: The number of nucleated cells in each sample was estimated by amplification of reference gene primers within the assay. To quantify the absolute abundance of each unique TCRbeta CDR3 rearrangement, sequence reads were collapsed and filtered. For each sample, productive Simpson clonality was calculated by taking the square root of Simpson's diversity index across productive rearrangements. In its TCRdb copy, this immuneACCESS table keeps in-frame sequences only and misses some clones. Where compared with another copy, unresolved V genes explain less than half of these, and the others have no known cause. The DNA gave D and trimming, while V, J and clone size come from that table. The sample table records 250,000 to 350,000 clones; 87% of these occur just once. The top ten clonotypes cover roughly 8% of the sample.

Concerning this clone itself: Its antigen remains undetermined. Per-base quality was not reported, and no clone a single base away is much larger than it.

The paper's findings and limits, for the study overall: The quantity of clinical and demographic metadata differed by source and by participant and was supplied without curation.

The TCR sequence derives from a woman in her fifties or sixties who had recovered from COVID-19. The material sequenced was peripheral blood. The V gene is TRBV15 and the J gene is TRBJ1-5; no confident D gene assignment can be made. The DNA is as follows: TGTGCCACCAGCAGAGATCTATCGACGGAGAATCAGCCCCAGCATTTT. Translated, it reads CATSRDLSTENQPQHF.